This T cell receptor (beta chain) came from a study of shared clonotypes between healthy human individuals. Once extracted for a subset, genomic DNA was divided evenly among several immunoSEQ plates. For sorted subsets, 150 to 200 ng DNA per replicate equaled 30,000 or so T cell genomes. Method: immunoSEQ multiplex PCR; TCRdb's copy keeps in-frame clones and lacks some. The data contain 2 million to 2.5 million clones, roughly 93% of them singletons. A note on this clone: Its target is unknown.

Nashville, Tennessee was home to all donors, who were Caucasian adults. Findings and caveats of the study: Some clonotypes were shared by all four sorted-subset donors, while others were not shared. The non-shared ones had lower generation probabilities than the shared ones.

The germline CDR1 and CDR2 sequences are SGHTA and FQGTGA. The CDR3 spans 15 residues. Trimming shortened V by 2 bases and J by 3 bases, and 12 bases separated the two germline ends. The sample was naive CD4+ T cells from PBMCs. Subset denoted: CD45RA+ positively selected. The chain employs TRBV7-3 and TRBJ2-3, with a tentative D call TRBD1 (6 bases). This sequence originates from a man aged 18 to 30 in good health. Some clones in this sample may be carry-over from other donors' samples. For the CDR3, the DNA is TGTGCCAGCAGCTTAGTCGGGCAGGGGACAGATACGCAGTATTTT. Translating gives CASSLVGQGTDTQYF.